The next 4 T cell receptor beta chains were all read from a single sample in a study of blood T cell repertoires in COVID-19. The data were produced by immunoSEQ multiplex PCR, yet TCRdb's version contains in-frame clones alone and is incomplete. Of approximately 55,000 clones detected, approximately 80% appear once; the ten largest clones hold about a fifth. Input material: peripheral blood. These receptors came from a man younger than 45 with COVID-19, enrolled during active disease.

The chain carries TRBV7-3 and TRBJ2-1; 11 bases fit TRBD2. V shed 0 bases, J shed 8 bases, and the junction held 3 bases outside the gene matches. CDR1 SGHTA and CDR2 FQGTGA come from the germline V gene. The CDR3 extends over 15 amino acids. Here the CDR3 DNA reads TGTGCCAGCAGCTTAACAGGACTAGCGGGCCATGAGCAGTTCTTC. Translating it yields CASSLTGLAGHEQFF.

The V gene is TRBV13, the J gene TRBJ2-5; TRBD2 matches at 8 bases. Losses at the gene ends were 2 bases for V and 5 bases for J; bases not matched to a gene: 10. The V gene's germline CDR1 is PRHDT and CDR2 FYEKMQ (reference sequence). The CDR3 extends over 16 amino acids. CDR3 residues: CASSLLTGGPRETQYF. Written as DNA, the CDR3 is TGTGCCAGCAGCTTATTAACGGGAGGGCCTAGGGAGACCCAGTACTTC.

This chain joins TRBV7-9 and TRBJ1-5; 7 nucleotides line up with TRBD1. The V segment lost 5 bases and the J segment 4 bases; nucleotides outside the gene matches: 5. The CDR3 loop spans 14 amino acids. CDR1 is SEHNR, CDR2 FQNEAQ, per germline (reference sequence). As DNA, the CDR3 is TGTGCCAGCAGCCATACAGGGGAAAATCAGCCCCAGCATTTT. This translates into CASSHTGENQPQHF. Filled out from reference TRBV7-9 and TRBJ1-5, the complete variable domain reads DTGVSQNPRHKITKRGQNVTFRCDPISEHNRLYWYRQTLGQGPEFLTYFQNEAQLEKSRLLSDRFSAERPKGSFSTLEIQRTEQGDSAMYLCASSHTGENQPQHFGDGTRLSIL.

This sequence joins TRBV7-8 and TRBJ1-1; no reliable D call. Germline-derived CDR1 and CDR2 are SGHVS and FQNEAQ. V was trimmed by 3 bases and J by 1 base, leaving 6 bases between them. This CDR3 has 13 residues. As DNA, the CDR3 is TGTGCCAGCAGCTTGTGGCAGAACACTGAAGCTTTCTTT. Its translation: CASSLWQNTEAFF.